This TCR beta chain is drawn from a study of OX40 agonist ivuxolimab in advanced cancers. Study as a whole: Across the patients, intravenous ivuxolimab was delivered every 2 weeks at 0.01 to 10 mg/kg. Of mixed ages from 23 to 79 and averaging about 65 years, the group was roughly 85% male.

The V gene lost 7 bases and the J gene lost 3 bases, with 10 bases spanning the gap. This CDR3 is built from 12 residues. Germline assignment: CDR1 SNHLY and CDR2 FYNNEI. Data came from immunoSEQ multiplex PCR; TCRdb stores just in-frame clones and leaves some out. This sample has 53,000 or so clones, with about 88% found just once. The chain is built from TRBV2 and TRBJ2-7, with D possibly matching TRBD2 (5 bases). The TCR comes from an adult with an advanced solid tumor such as melanoma, head and neck, liver or kidney cancer. The sequencing used CD4+ or CD8+ T cells sorted from blood, collected in a trial of the OX40 agonist ivuxolimab. CDR3 nucleotides: TGTGCCAGCACTTATGCGGGCTACGAGCAGTACTTC. It encodes CASTYAGYEQYF.